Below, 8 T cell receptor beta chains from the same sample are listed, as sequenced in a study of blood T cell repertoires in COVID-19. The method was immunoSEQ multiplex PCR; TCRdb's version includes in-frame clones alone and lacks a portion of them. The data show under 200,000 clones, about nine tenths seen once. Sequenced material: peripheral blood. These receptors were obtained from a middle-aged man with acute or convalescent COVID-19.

The chain's CDR3 is CASAIMGRGGQDTQYF. The CDR3 coding sequence is TGTGCCAGCGCCATTATGGGGCGGGGGGGCCAAGATACGCAGTATTTT. The rearrangement joins TRBV7-9 to TRBJ2-3; 9 bases are a match to TRBD2. The V and J ends lost 8 bases and 5 bases, in that order; junction bases with no gene match: 14. CDR1 SEHNR and CDR2 FQNEAQ come from the germline V gene (reference sequence). CDR3 length: 16 amino acids. The whole variable domain, filled in from reference TRBV7-9 and TRBJ2-3, reads DTGVSQNPRHKITKRGQNVTFRCDPISEHNRLYWYRQTLGQGPEFLTYFQNEAQLEKSRLLSDRFSAERPKGSFSTLEIQRTEQGDSAMYLCASAIMGRGGQDTQYFGPGTRLTVL.

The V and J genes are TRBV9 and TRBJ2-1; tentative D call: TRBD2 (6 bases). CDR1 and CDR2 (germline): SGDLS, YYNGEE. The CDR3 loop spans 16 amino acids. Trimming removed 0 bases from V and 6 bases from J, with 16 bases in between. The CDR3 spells CASSVGPGVIGNEQFF. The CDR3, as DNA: TGTGCCAGCAGCGTAGGTCCGGGAGTAATCGGCAATGAGCAGTTCTTC.

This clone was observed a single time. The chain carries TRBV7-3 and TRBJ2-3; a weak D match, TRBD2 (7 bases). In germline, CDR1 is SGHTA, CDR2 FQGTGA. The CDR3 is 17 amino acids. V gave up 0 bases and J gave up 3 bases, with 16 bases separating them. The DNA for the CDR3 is TGTGCCAGCAGCTTAACAGTTCGGGGGGCGCTTACAGATACGCAGTATTTT. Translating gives CASSLTVRGALTDTQYF.

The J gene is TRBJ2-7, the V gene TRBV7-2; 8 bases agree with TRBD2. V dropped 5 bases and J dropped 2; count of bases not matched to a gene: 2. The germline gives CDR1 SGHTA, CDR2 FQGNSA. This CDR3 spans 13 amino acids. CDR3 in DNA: TGTGCCAGCAGCGCGGGACTAGCCTACGAGCAGTACTTC. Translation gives CASSAGLAYEQYF.

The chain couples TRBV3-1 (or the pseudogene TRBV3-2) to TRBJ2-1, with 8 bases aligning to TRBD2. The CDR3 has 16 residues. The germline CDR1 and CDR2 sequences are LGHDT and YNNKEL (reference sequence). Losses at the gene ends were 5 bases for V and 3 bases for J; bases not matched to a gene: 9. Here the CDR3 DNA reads TGTGCCAGCAGCGCGACCGGGACTAGAGACTACAATGAGCAGTTCTTC. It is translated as CASSATGTRDYNEQFF.

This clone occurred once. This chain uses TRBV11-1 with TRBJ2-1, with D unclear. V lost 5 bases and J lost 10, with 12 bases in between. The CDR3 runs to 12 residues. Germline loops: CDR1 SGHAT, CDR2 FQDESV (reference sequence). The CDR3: CASSPPAGEQFF. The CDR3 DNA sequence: TGTGCCAGCAGCCCCCCAGCCGGGGAGCAGTTCTTC.

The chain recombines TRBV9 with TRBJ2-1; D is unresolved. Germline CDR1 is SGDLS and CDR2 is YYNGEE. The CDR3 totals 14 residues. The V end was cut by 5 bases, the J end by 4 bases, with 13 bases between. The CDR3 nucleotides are TGTGCCAGCAGTAGCCGAAACCAATACAATGAGCAGTTCTTC. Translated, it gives CASSSRNQYNEQFF.

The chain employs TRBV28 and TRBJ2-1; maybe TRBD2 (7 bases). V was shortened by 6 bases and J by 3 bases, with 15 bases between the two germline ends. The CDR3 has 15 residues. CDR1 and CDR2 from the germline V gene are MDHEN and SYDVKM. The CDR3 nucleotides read TGTGCCAGCAGACCCTCGGGGGGCGGCTACAATGAGCAGTTCTTC. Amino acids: CASRPSGGGYNEQFF.